The rows below give T cell receptor beta chains drawn from one sample of a study of control samples from healthy donors and cancer patients. TCRdb's copy holds only in-frame clones and misses some; the assay was immunoSEQ multiplex PCR. This table has around 70,000 clones, 75% to 90% appearing once. Sequencing input: PBMCs. These receptors were collected from a woman between 45 and 65 years old with colorectal cancer. Both conserved end residues are part of each CDR3. D genes are given only for firm matches. The listing skips clone size in some rows; elsewhere it reads once, few, many or a size class.

V,D,J,size,DNA,CDR3
TRBV24-1,TRBD1,TRBJ1-6,-,TGTGCCACCTTTTGCCCACTTCCGGGACAGGGGAAAAGCTCCTATAATTCACCCCTCCACTTT,CATFCPLPGQGKSSYNSPLHF
TRBV30,-,TRBJ1-4,few,TGTGCCTGGAGTGTACGAGGTTCTTATGAAAAACTGTTTTTT,CAWSVRGSYEKLFF
TRBV7-9,-,TRBJ1-2,-,TGTGCCAGCAGCTTAGAACAGCGTAACTATGGCTACACCTTC,CASSLEQRNYGYTF
TRBV4-1,-,TRBJ1-6,-,TGCGCCAGCAGCCAAGAGGAGGGGAGGAATTCACCCCTCCACTTT,CASSQEEGRNSPLHF
TRBV5-6,-,TRBJ2-5,-,TGTGCCAGCAGCTTGGGGGGAGGCTTTTCCCAAGAGACCCAGTACTTC,CASSLGGGFSQETQYF
TRBV24-1,TRBD1,TRBJ1-2,once,TGTGCCACCAGTGCCGGGACAGCTTACTATGGCTACACCTTC,CATSAGTAYYGYTF
TRBV19,-,TRBJ2-3,-,TGTGCCAGTGGTGGGGTCCGCGGAAGCACAGATACGCAGTATTTT,CASGGVRGSTDTQYF
TRBV4-2,-,TRBJ1-5,-,TGTGCCAGCAGCCTTCCGAGGGCAGCTTTCAATCAGCCCCAGCATTTT,CASSLPRAAFNQPQHF
TRBV10-1,-,TRBJ1-2,-,TGCGCCAGCAGTGAGTCGGGCAGAGACTATGGCTACACCTTC,CASSESGRDYGYTF
TRBV7-3,-,TRBJ2-1,-,TGTGCCAGCAGCTTAACAGTAGGATCTGAGCAGTTCTTC,CASSLTVGSEQFF
TRBV10-3,TRBD1,TRBJ2-1,-,TGTGCCATCACCGGGACAGTTTACAATGAGCAGTTCTTC,CAITGTVYNEQFF
TRBV12-5,-,TRBJ1-5,-,TGTGCTAGTGCCGTAGACTATCAGCCCCAGCATTTT,CASAVDYQPQHF
TRBV24-1,-,TRBJ2-6,once,TGTGCCACCTCCGTGTCTGGGGCCAACGTCCTGACTTTC,CATSVSGANVLTF
TRBV7-2,-,TRBJ2-5,-,TGTGCCAGCAGCCCAGGGGGGTCCGCAGGGGGTAACCAAGAGACCCAGTACTTC,CASSPGGSAGGNQETQYF
TRBV27,TRBD2,TRBJ2-3,few,TGTGCCAGCAGTTTATCGGTAGCGGGGGGACCAGATACGCAGTATTTT,CASSLSVAGGPDTQYF
TRBV5-1,TRBD1,TRBJ1-4,-,TGCGCCAGCAGCCCACAGGGGGGTAAAGAAAAACTGTTTTTT,CASSPQGGKEKLFF
TRBV28,-,TRBJ1-2,-,TGTGCCAGCAGTTTGGGGACATCAAATGGCTACACCTTC,CASSLGTSNGYTF
TRBV3-1/TRBV3-2,-,TRBJ2-1,-,TGTGCCAGCAGCCAAGCGCTGGAGCAGTTCTTC,CASSQALEQFF
TRBV13,-,TRBJ1-6,-,TGTGCCAGCAGCGAGGGTCGGGTTAATTCACCCCTCCACTTT,CASSEGRVNSPLHF
TRBV19,TRBD1,TRBJ2-1,-,TGTGCCAGTATCCCGGGACAGGGCTACAATGAGCAGTTCTTC,CASIPGQGYNEQFF
TRBV15,-,TRBJ2-1,-,TGTGCCACCAGAGCTTGGAATGAGCAGTTCTTC,CATRAWNEQFF
TRBV6-5,-,TRBJ2-3,-,TGTGCCAGCAGATCGCCAGCGGATACGCAGTATTTT,CASRSPADTQYF
TRBV7-2,-,TRBJ2-5,-,TGTGCCAGCAGCCTTGAGAGGGACCAGTACTTC,CASSLERDQYF
TRBV5-1,TRBD1,TRBJ2-5,-,TGCGCCAGCAGCCAACAGGGGGCAGGGATCCAAGAGACCCAGTACTTC,CASSQQGAGIQETQYF
TRBV12-3/TRBV12-4,TRBD1,TRBJ1-5,-,TGTGCCAGCACCGGACAGGTCAATCAGCCCCAGCATTTT,CASTGQVNQPQHF
TRBV7-2,TRBD1,TRBJ1-6,-,TGTGCCAGCAGCTTATGGGGACAGGGTAATTCACCCCTCCACTTT,CASSLWGQGNSPLHF
TRBV28,-,TRBJ1-5,-,TGTGCCAGCACCTCAATCACAGGGAGGCGGGGCAATCAGCCCCAGCATTTT,CASTSITGRRGNQPQHF
TRBV5-6,-,TRBJ1-2,few,TGTGCCAGCAGCTTGGGGGGCAAGAGCTACACCTTC,CASSLGGKSYTF
TRBV19,TRBD1,TRBJ2-1,few,TGTGCCAGTAGGTCGACAGGGGGCGATGAGCAGTTCTTC,CASRSTGGDEQFF
TRBV4-3,-,TRBJ1-4,-,TGCGCCAGCAGCCAAGATCCGGGGGCTGGTGAAAAACTGTTTTTT,CASSQDPGAGEKLFF
TRBV3-1/TRBV3-2,-,TRBJ1-4,-,TGTGCCAGCAGCCAAAAATGGTCGGCAACTAATGAAAAACTGTTTTTT,CASSQKWSATNEKLFF
TRBV7-2,-,TRBJ2-2,-,TGTGCCAGCAAGGACCGGAACACCGGGGAGCTGTTTTTT,CASKDRNTGELFF
TRBV6-5,TRBD1,TRBJ2-5,-,TGTGCCAGCAGACAGACAGGGGTAGAGACCCAGTACTTC,CASRQTGVETQYF
TRBV12-3/TRBV12-4,-,TRBJ1-5,-,TGTGCCAGCAGTTCAAGGGAGAATCAGCCCCAGCATTTT,CASSSRENQPQHF
TRBV5-8,-,TRBJ2-1,-,TGTGCCAGCAGCCGGAGGAACGACAGAAATGAGCAGTTCTTC,CASSRRNDRNEQFF
TRBV10-1,TRBD2,TRBJ2-1,-,TGCGCCAGCAGTGACCAGCGGGCGGGGGGAACAAACTACAATGAGCAGTTCTTC,CASSDQRAGGTNYNEQFF
TRBV7-3,-,TRBJ1-1,few,TGTGCCAGCAGCTTAAGTCAGGGGAGAGAAGCTTTCTTT,CASSLSQGREAFF
TRBV6-1,-,TRBJ1-2,-,TGTGCCAGCAGTGAAGGGCGAGGGGACTATGGCTACACCTTC,CASSEGRGDYGYTF
TRBV4-1,TRBD1,TRBJ2-3,-,TGCGCCAGCAGCCCTACGCGACAGGGGGCTGGGACAGATACGCAGTATTTT,CASSPTRQGAGTDTQYF
TRBV2,-,TRBJ1-4,-,TGTGCCAGCAGTGAAGCCCTAGGAGAAAAACTGTTTTTT,CASSEALGEKLFF
TRBV9,TRBD1,TRBJ1-1,-,TGTGCCAGCAGCGATCAGACGGGACAGGCTTTCTTT,CASSDQTGQAFF
TRBV5-1,-,TRBJ1-2,once,TGCGCCAGCAGCTTGGTTGAGGGAGGCCGCTATGGCTACACCTTC,CASSLVEGGRYGYTF
TRBV6-1,-,TRBJ2-4,-,TGTGCCAGCAGTGAAGCGATCTTTGGGGATCCTTACAAAAACATTCAGTACTTC,CASSEAIFGDPYKNIQYF
TRBV6-5,-,TRBJ2-3,-,TGTGCCAGCATCCATCCGGGCACAGATACGCAGTATTTT,CASIHPGTDTQYF
TRBV10-3,TRBD1,TRBJ1-1,-,TGTGCCATCAGTGATCGGGGACAGAGGATGAACACTGAAGCTTTCTTT,CAISDRGQRMNTEAFF